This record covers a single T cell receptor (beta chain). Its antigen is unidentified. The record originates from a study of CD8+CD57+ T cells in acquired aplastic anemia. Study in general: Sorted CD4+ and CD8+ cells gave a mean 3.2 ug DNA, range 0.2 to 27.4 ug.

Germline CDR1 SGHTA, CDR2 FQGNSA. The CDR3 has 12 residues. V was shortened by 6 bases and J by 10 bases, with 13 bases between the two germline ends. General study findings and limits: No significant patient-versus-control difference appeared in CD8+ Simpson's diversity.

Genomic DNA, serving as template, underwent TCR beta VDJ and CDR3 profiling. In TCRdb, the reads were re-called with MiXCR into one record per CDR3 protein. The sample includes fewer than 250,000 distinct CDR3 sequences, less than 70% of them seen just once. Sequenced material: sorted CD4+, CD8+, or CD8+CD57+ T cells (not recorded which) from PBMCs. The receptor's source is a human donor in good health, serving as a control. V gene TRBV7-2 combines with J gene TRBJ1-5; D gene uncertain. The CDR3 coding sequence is TGTGCCAGCAGTGTCGGAGGAGCACCCCAGCATTTT. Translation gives CASSVGGAPQHF.